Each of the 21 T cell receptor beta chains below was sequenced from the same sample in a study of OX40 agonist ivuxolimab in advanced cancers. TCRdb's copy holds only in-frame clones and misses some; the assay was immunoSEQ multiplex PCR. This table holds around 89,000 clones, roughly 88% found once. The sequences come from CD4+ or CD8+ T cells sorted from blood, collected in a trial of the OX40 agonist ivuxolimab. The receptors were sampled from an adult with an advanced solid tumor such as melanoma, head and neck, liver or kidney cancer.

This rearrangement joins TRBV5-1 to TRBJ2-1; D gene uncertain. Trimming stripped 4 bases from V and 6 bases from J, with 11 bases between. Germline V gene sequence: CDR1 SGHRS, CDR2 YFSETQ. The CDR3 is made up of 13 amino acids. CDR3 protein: CASSTDGFNEQFF. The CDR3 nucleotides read TGCGCCAGCAGCACGGACGGATTCAATGAGCAGTTCTTC.

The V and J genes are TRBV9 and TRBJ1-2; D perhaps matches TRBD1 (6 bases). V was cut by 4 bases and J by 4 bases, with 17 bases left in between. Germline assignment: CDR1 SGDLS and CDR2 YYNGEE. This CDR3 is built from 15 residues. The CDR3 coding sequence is TGTGCCAGCAGCCCAACGACACAGGGCAGCTATGGCTACACCTTC. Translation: CASSPTTQGSYGYTF.

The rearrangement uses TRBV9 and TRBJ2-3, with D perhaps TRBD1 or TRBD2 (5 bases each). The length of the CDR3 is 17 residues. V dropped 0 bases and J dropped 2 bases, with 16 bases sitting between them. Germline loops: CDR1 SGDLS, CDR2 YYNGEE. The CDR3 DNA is TGTGCCAGCAGCGTAGGTGGGGGAGACCCGATCACAGATACGCAGTATTTT. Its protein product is CASSVGGGDPITDTQYF.

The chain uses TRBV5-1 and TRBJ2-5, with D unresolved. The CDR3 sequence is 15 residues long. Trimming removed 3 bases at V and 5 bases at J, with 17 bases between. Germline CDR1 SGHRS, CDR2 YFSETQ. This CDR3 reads CASSYETRPLETQYF. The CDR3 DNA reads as TGCGCCAGCAGCTATGAGACAAGGCCACTGGAGACCCAGTACTTC.

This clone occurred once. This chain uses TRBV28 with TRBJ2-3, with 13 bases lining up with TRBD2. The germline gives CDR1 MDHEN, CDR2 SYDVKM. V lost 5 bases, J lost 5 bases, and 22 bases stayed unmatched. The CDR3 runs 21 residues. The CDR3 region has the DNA TGTGCCAGCAGTACCACCTCGCCAGGACTAGCGGGAGTGCTCCTACGAGATACGCAGTATTTT. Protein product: CASSTTSPGLAGVLLRDTQYF. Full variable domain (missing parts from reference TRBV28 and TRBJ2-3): DVKVTQSSRYLVKRTGEKVFLECVQDMDHENMFWYRQDPGLGLRLIYFSYDVKMKEKGDIPEGYSVSREKKERFSLILESASTNQTSMYLCASSTTSPGLAGVLLRDTQYFGPGTRLTVL.

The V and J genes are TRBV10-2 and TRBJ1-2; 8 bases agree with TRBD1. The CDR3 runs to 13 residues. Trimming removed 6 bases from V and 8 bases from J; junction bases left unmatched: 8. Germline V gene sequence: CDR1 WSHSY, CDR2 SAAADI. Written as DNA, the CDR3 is TGCGCCAGCAGCGGACAGGGTACAGGGGGCTACACCTTC. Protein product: CASSGQGTGGYTF.

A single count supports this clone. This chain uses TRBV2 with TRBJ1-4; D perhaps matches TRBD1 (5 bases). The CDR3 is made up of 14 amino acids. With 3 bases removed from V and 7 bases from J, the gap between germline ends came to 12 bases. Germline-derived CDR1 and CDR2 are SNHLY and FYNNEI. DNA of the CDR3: TGTGCCAGCAGTGATGAGAGGGGTAGTGAAAAACTGTTTTTT. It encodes CASSDERGSEKLFF.

The CDR3 nucleotides read TGTGCCAGCAGCTTAGAATCTTACGCGGGCTCCACCTATTCCTACGAGCAGTACTTC. Encoded protein: CASSLESYAGSTYSYEQYF. The chain is built from TRBV11-2 and TRBJ2-7; maybe TRBD2 (5 bases). The CDR3 has 19 residues. V was shortened by 0 bases and J by 1 base, with 22 bases between the two germline ends. Per the germline V gene, CDR1 is SGHAT and CDR2 is FQNNGV.

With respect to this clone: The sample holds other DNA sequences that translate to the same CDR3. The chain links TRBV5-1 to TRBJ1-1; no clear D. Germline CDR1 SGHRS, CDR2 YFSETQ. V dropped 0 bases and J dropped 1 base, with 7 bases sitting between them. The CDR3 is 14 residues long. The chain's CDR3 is CASSLDPGNTEAFF. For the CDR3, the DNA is TGCGCCAGCAGCTTGGATCCGGGGAACACTGAAGCTTTCTTT.

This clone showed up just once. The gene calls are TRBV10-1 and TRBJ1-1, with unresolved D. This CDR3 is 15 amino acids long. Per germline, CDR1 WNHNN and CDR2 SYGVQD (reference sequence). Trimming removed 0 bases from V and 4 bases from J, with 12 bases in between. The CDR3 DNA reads TGCGCCAGCAGTGAGTCACCGCCCCGGGGCACTGAAGCTTTCTTT. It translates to CASSESPPRGTEAFF.

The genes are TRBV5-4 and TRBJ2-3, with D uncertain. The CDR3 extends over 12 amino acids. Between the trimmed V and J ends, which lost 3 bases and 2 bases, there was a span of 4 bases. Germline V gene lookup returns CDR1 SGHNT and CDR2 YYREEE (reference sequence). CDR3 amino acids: CASSWTTDTQYF. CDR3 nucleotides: TGTGCCAGCAGCTGGACCACAGATACGCAGTATTTT. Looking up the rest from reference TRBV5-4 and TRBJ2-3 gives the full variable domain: ETGVTQSPTHLIKTRGQQVTLRCSSQSGHNTVSWYQQALGQGPQFIFQYYREEENGRGNFPPRFSGLQFPNYSSELNVNALELDDSALYLCASSWTTDTQYFGPGTRLTVL.

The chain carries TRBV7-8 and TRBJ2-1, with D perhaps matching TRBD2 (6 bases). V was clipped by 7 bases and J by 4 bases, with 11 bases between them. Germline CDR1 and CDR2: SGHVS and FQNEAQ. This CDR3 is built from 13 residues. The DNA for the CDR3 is TGTGCCAGCAACGCGGGACCTTACAATGAGCAGTTCTTC. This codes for CASNAGPYNEQFF.

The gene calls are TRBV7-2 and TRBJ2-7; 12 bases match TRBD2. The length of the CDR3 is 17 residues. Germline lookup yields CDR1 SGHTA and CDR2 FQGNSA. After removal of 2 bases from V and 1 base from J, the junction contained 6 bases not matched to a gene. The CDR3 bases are TGTGCCAGCAGCTTAACCGGGACTAGCGGGTTTTCCTACGAGCAGTACTTC. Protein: CASSLTGTSGFSYEQYF.

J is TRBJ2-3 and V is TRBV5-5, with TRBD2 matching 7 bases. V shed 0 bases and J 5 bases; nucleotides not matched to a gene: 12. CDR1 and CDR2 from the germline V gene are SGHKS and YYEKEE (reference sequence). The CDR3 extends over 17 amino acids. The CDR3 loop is CASSLVLGGALGDTQYF. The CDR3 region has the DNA TGTGCCAGCAGCTTGGTACTGGGAGGGGCCCTCGGAGATACGCAGTATTTT. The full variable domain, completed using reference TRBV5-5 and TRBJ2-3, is DAGVTQSPTHLIKTRGQQVTLRCSPISGHKSVSWYQQVLGQGPQFIFQYYEKEERGRGNFPDRFSARQFPNYSSELNVNALLLGDSALYLCASSLVLGGALGDTQYFGPGTRLTVL.

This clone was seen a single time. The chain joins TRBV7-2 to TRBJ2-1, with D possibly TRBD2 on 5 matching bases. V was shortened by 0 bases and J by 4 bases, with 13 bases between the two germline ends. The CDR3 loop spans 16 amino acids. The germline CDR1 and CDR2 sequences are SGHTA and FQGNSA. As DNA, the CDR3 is TGTGCCAGCAGCTTAGCTTCCCTAGCCACGTACAATGAGCAGTTCTTC. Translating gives CASSLASLATYNEQFF.

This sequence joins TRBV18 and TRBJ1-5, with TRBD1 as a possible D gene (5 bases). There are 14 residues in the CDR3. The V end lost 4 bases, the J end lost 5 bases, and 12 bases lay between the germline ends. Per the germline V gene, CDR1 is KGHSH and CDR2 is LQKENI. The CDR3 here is CASSLGEGHQPQHF. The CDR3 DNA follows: TGTGCCAGCTCACTCGGGGAGGGACATCAGCCCCAGCATTTT.

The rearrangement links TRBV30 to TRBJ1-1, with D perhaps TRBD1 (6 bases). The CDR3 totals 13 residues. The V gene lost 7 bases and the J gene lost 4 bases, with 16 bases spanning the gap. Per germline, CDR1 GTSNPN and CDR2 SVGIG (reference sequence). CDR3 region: CAFNRERVTEAFF. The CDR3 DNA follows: TGTGCCTTCAACAGGGAGCGGGTCACTGAAGCTTTCTTT. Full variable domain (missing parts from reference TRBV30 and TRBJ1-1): SQTIHQWPATLVQPVGSPLSLECTVEGTSNPNLYWYRQAAGRGLQLLFYSVGIGQISSEVPQNLSASRPQDRQFILSSKKLLLSDSGFYLCAFNRERVTEAFFGQGTRLTVV.

CDR3 bases: TGTGCCAGCAGCTATTCCAGGGGGTTTGTGGAGACCCAGTACTTC. Protein sequence: CASSYSRGFVETQYF. V and J are TRBV5-4 and TRBJ2-5; TRBD1 aligns across 7 bases. The CDR3 is 15 residues long. Germline CDR1 SGHNT, CDR2 YYREEE (reference sequence). With 3 bases clipped from V and 5 bases from J, the junction kept 10 bases outside the gene matches.

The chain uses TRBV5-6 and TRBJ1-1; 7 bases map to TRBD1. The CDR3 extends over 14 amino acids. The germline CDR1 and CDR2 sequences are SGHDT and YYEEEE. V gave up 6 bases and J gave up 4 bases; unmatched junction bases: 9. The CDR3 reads CASTRQGLFTEAFF. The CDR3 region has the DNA TGTGCCAGCACGCGACAGGGTTTGTTCACTGAAGCTTTCTTT.

This CDR3 reads CASSVFSGPYNEQFF. In DNA form, the CDR3 reads TGTGCCAGCAGCGTTTTCAGCGGGCCTTACAATGAGCAGTTCTTC. The V and J genes are TRBV7-2 and TRBJ2-1; D perhaps matches TRBD2 (6 bases). Trimming pared 5 bases from V and 4 bases from J, leaving 15 bases between. Germline CDR1 reads SGHTA; CDR2 reads FQGNSA. The CDR3 totals 15 residues.

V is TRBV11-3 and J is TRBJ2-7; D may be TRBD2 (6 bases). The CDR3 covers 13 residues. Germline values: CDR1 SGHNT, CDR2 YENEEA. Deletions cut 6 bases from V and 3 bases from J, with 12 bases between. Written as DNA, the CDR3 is TGTGCCAGCAGTAGGCGGGAAGGCTACGAGCAGTACTTC. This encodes CASSRREGYEQYF. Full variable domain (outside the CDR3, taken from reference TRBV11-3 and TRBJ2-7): EAGVVQSPRYKIIEKKQPVAFWCNPISGHNTLYWYLQNLGQGPELLIRYENEEAVDDSQLPKDRFSAERLKGVDSTLKIQPAELGDSAVYLCASSRREGYEQYFGPGTRLTVT.